This T cell receptor (beta chain) was captured in a study of regulatory T cells in long-lasting Graves disease (TCRdb year 2021). For context, the study as a whole: Patients with newly diagnosed Graves' disease had been on antithyroid drugs for under 3 months. Patients with persistent Graves' disease were compared with patients with newly diagnosed Graves' disease using TCR sequencing and RNA sequencing of peripheral blood. The study took place in China and was registered as a clinical trial. A total of about 35 samples underwent TCR sequencing, from some 13 patients with persistent Graves' disease and around 20 patients with newly diagnosed Graves' disease. Study-level results and caveats: Only peripheral blood was studied, because thyroid tissue, the primary lesion, was inaccessible. Patients with persistent disease shared more public clonotypes (around 2,700) than newly diagnosed patients did (more than 900). The authors acknowledged the small sample size as a limitation that may reduce accuracy. Preferential use of TRBV28, TRBJ1-2 and TRBJ2-5 was observed in persistent disease, whereas TRBV20-1 and TRBJ2-1 were favored in newly diagnosed disease. Only the TCR beta chain was sequenced and analyzed. Persistent Graves' disease patients showed lower TCR Shannon entropy and fewer highly expanded clones than newly diagnosed patients, suggesting clonal expansion.

Spanning cysteine to phenylalanine, the CDR3 consists of 14 amino acids. CDR3 DNA is the only sequence kept; it has 42 bases, read in frame from the first base. From a lookup of the germline V gene (reference sequence), CDR1 and CDR2 are WNHNN and SYGVQD. V loses 3 bases at its end and J loses 6 bases; junction bases beyond the gene matches: 5. Libraries came from multiplex PCR. The reads were generated on an Illumina HiSeq 4000. iRepertoire HTBI primers and Arm-PCR amplification of CDR3 regions were used to construct TCR beta libraries. PCR products were gel purified before sequencing. The study's processing was this. Across samples, about 64 TRBV and 15 or so TRBJ segments were identified and used for gene usage analysis of CDR3 amino acid clonotypes. COPE and FqMerger were used to merge filtered high-quality paired reads into contigs. BLAST was used to align contigs to IMGT TRBV, TRBD and TRBJ reference genes, with CDR3 defined following IMGT. Any clonotype with a frequency above 0.1% was classified as a highly expanded clone. Repertoire diversity was measured by Shannon entropy, and V-J evenness by the Gini coefficient. A clonotype was considered public if more than one individual shared it. The public reads were quality trimmed at Q25 with fastp and then assembled into clones with MiXCR by TCRdb, keeping productive beta chains. Duplicate CDR3 protein sequences are folded into a single record with the most common DNA and genes. TCRdb, not the authors, supplied the V and J calls. For this sample the table gives about 460,000 distinct CDR3 sequences, of which around 15% were detected only once. In total, the top ten clones hold about a sixth of the sample.

The time point label for this specimen denotes: newly diagnosed GD, antithyroid drugs for less than 3 months. RNA was extracted from PBMCs in TRIzol for both TCR sequencing and RNA sequencing. Graves' disease was diagnosed according to American Thyroid Association guidelines. Recruitment of patients was carried out at an endocrinology department in Xi'an, China. Each patient gave approximately 10 milliliters of peripheral blood, collected in an EDTA anticoagulant tube. Ficoll Paque Plus density gradient separation was used to isolate PBMCs, and no further T cell sorting was performed. An Agilent 2100 Bioanalyzer and agarose gel were used to assess RNA quality, and a NanoDrop 2000 was used to measure RNA concentration. This clonotype turned up a few times. Its antigen target is currently unknown. The sample holds no much larger clone one base away, and base qualities are not on file. These same records also appear under a second study, on T cells in Graves' hyperthyroidism and ophthalmopathy. As that second study puts it: Stable Graves' hyperthyroidism was defined as no progression to ophthalmopathy during 18 months of follow-up. Hyperthyroidism patients were aged 18 to 65 years and newly diagnosed, with disease duration of less than 2 months. Any patient with an uncontrolled infection, another autoimmune disease, pregnancy or lactation was excluded. Diagnoses were based on clinical symptoms, serum thyroxine and TRAb, thyroid ultrasound and orbital computed tomography. For the first round of RT-PCR on the TCR CDR3, the HTBI primer set was used together with the Qiagen OneStep RT-PCR kit. Blood samples also contained most of the expanded thyroid clonotypes (frequency above 0.001), which suggests that blood repertoires may reflect thyroid immune responses. In cross-validation, a model built on a 13 V-J signature told ophthalmopathy apart from stable hyperthyroidism with just under 90% sensitivity and 81% to 82% specificity, and in testing the same model reached 80%/75%. In validation, the model predicted progression to ophthalmopathy with roughly 70% sensitivity and less than 75% specificity, a median of about 6 months before onset. To identify distinguishing TCR V-J signatures, a discovery cohort of some 100 patients was used, comprising 40 to 45 with Graves' ophthalmopathy and around 60 with stable Graves' hyperthyroidism. Prospective prediction of ophthalmopathy was tested in an independent validation cohort of 18 to 20 hyperthyroidism patients and roughly 16 patients who later progressed to ophthalmopathy. The roughly 90 discovery patients were divided at random into training and test sets in a 7:3 ratio. In addition, the study compared T-cell repertoires in thyroid tissue and in blood from about 6 Graves' hyperthyroidism patients. After blood sampling, hyperthyroidism patients were treated with methimazole at a starting dose of 30 mg daily, and ophthalmopathy patients were treated with high-dose intravenous methylprednisolone. Libraries were constructed in a second round of multiplex PCR, after which size selection and purification were carried out. Libraries were sequenced paired-end with 100 bp reads on an Illumina HiSeq2000. SOAPnuke was used to process the raw data, throwing out any read that contained adapters or uncalled bases, had a mean Phred below 15, or lacked an exact constant-primer or identifier match. COPE v1.2.5 was used to merge the high-quality paired reads, and each unique nucleotide sequence was defined as a clonotype. MiTCR v1.1 was used to align the clonotypes against IMGT TRBV, TRBD and TRBJ reference segments. The analysis was restricted to V-J combinations with a frequency above 0.0001, which together covered about 99% of the repertoires. A TCS score was defined as the ratio between F50 (clonal expansion) and ExV (chaos), using BLOSUM62-based TCRdist between CDR3 peptides within each V-J. Welch's t-statistics and random forest reduced 450 to 600 V-J features to roughly 13, which were used in a naive Bayes classifier (R e1071). No statistical method was used to fix the sample size in advance, and group allocation was not hidden from the investigators. According to the paper, TCR Vbeta CDR3 sequencing was carried out on over 130 peripheral blood samples, which came from under 50 ophthalmopathy, around 75 hyperthyroidism and around 17 progressor patients.

Here the sequenced sample was peripheral blood mononuclear cells (PBMCs), taken at new diagnosis, from a patient treated with antithyroid drugs. The sequence derives from a woman in her forties or fifties with Graves disease. Donor details come from another sample of the same person, matched by shared clones. The sequence joins TRBV10-1 to TRBJ1-1, with 9 middle bases fitting TRBD1. The DNA sequence follows: TGCGCCAGCAGTGAATACAGGGGGCTTGCTGAAGCTTTCTTT. Protein translation: CASSEYRGLAEAFF.